A selection of T cell receptor beta chains follows, all from one sample in a study of cytomegalovirus exposure and HLA in healthy donors. The data were produced by immunoSEQ multiplex PCR, yet TCRdb's version contains in-frame clones alone and is incomplete. The table records approximately 170,000 clones, 68% of them present only once. Sequenced material: PBMCs. These receptors all come from a woman aged 40 to 50 in good health and CMV-seropositive. Each CDR3 is given with its conserved first and last residue. The D gene is left open where the match is weak. Clone sizes are given selectively: once, few, many, or a class where the clone is expanded.

d_call clone_size j_call v_call cdr3_aa cdr3_nt
TRBD2 few TRBJ2-3 TRBV4-3 CASSQDRASGIYTQYF TGCGCCAGCAGCCAAGATAGGGCTAGCGGGATATATACGCAGTATTTT
TRBD2 - TRBJ2-1 TRBV9 CASSVASGDYNEQFF TGTGCCAGCAGCGTAGCTAGCGGGGATTACAATGAGCAGTTCTTC
- - TRBJ1-1 TRBV7-8 CASRQKTEAFF TGTGCCAGCAGACAAAAAACTGAAGCTTTCTTT
TRBD1 - TRBJ1-2 TRBV6-6 CASSYGDRGSYGYTF TGTGCCAGCAGTTACGGAGACAGGGGTTCCTATGGCTACACCTTC
- - TRBJ2-7 TRBV21-1 CASSCLYEQYF TGTGCCAGCAGCTGTCTCTACGAGCAGTACTTC
- - TRBJ2-7 TRBV19 CASLGQSYEQYF TGTGCCAGCCTAGGACAGTCCTACGAGCAGTACTTC
TRBD1 - TRBJ1-5 TRBV27 CASSLLGGGQPQHF TGTGCCAGCAGTTTACTAGGGGGCGGTCAGCCCCAGCATTTT
- - TRBJ1-5 TRBV27 CASSPQINQPQHF TGTGCCAGCAGTCCTCAGATTAATCAGCCCCAGCATTTT
TRBD1 - TRBJ1-2 TRBV28 CASSVGQEYGYTF TGTGCCAGCAGTGTGGGACAGGAGTATGGCTACACCTTC
TRBD1 - TRBJ1-2 TRBV4-3 CASSQDSGQGADYGYTF TGCGCCAGCAGCCAAGATTCGGGACAGGGGGCGGATTATGGCTACACCTTC
TRBD1 - TRBJ1-1 TRBV28 CASSSTGSEPLTEAFF TGTGCCAGCAGTTCGACAGGGTCGGAGCCGCTGACTGAAGCTTTCTTT
TRBD1 - TRBJ2-7 TRBV5-4 CASSFRTGDEQYF TGTGCCAGCAGCTTTAGGACAGGGGACGAGCAGTACTTC
TRBD1 - TRBJ1-2 TRBV25-1 CAMGQNGNYGYTF TGTGCCATGGGACAGAACGGTAACTATGGCTACACCTTC
- - TRBJ1-2 TRBV10-1 CASSARIFPEAYGYTF TGCGCCAGCAGTGCCCGGATCTTTCCGGAGGCCTATGGCTACACCTTC
TRBD1 - TRBJ2-5 TRBV19 CASTQTGDQETQYF TGTGCCAGTACCCAGACAGGGGACCAAGAGACCCAGTACTTC
- - TRBJ1-1 TRBV7-9 CSSSYRGGANTEAFF TGTTCCAGCAGCTACCGGGGTGGCGCAAACACTGAAGCTTTCTTT
- few TRBJ1-1 TRBV6-6 CASSPGLGNTEAFF TGTGCCAGCAGTCCAGGGTTGGGGAACACTGAAGCTTTCTTT
TRBD2 few TRBJ2-3 TRBV7-3 CASSFRLAGEGADTQYF TGTGCCAGCAGCTTCAGACTAGCGGGAGAGGGGGCAGATACGCAGTATTTT
- - TRBJ2-5 TRBV21-1 CASSSRTSGGQETQYF TGTGCCAGCAGCTCTCGGACTAGCGGGGGCCAAGAGACCCAGTACTTC
- few TRBJ2-2 TRBV7-9 CASSPGFLGELFF TGTGCCAGCAGCCCAGGGTTTCTCGGGGAGCTGTTTTTT
- - TRBJ2-5 TRBV15 CATSRNNQETQYF TGTGCCACCAGCAGAAATAACCAAGAGACCCAGTACTTC
TRBD1 - TRBJ1-1 TRBV19 CASSRPPRGQGTMNTEAFF TGTGCCAGTAGTCGCCCCCCCCGGGGACAGGGTACCATGAACACTGAAGCTTTCTTT
TRBD1 - TRBJ2-6 TRBV4-1 CASSQGDRSSGANVLTF TGCGCCAGCAGCCAAGGGGACAGGAGCTCTGGGGCCAACGTCCTGACTTTC
TRBD1 - TRBJ2-5 TRBV5-5 CASSPQTGGETQYF TGTGCCAGCAGCCCCCAGACAGGGGGAGAGACCCAGTACTTC
TRBD2 - TRBJ2-1 TRBV7-3 CASSKGPLAGGRYNEQFF TGTGCCAGCAGCAAAGGGCCACTAGCGGGGGGGCGCTACAATGAGCAGTTCTTC
TRBD1 - TRBJ2-5 TRBV6-1 CASSEEWGQAYKTQYF TGTGCCAGCAGTGAAGAGTGGGGACAGGCTTATAAGACCCAGTACTTC
- - TRBJ1-3 TRBV18 CASFRTAGNTIYF TGTGCCAGCTTCAGGACAGCCGGAAACACCATATATTTT